This entry features one T cell receptor delta chain sequence. What it recognizes is unknown. The sample originates from a study of Vδ1+ human thymocytes. Study-level results: In the thymus, TRG and TRD repertoires looked highly polyclonal with Gaussian CDR3 lengths. Approximately 20% of thymic delta-chain sequences were Vdelta2, with few Vdelta3, unlike blood Vdelta1+ controls.

The sorted cells were CD3+ Vdelta1+ Vdelta2- thymocytes from alphabeta-depleted thymus. Purity of the sorted Vdelta1+ thymocytes ranged from roughly 98% to 99.6%. Germline CDR1 and CDR2: TSWWSYY and QGS. J gave up 0 bases and V 1 base, and 21 bases lay outside the gene matches. The CDR3 extends over 23 amino acids. RNA was extracted from the cells and then reverse transcribed. Pooled V-gene forward primers with one constant-region reverse primer generated the CDR3 amplicons by multiplex PCR. TCRdb applied CATT to the multiplex PCR reads for clone calling. Of more than 50,000 delta-chain clones listed, less than 15% are singletons.

The sequence was obtained from a girl under three years old who had congenital heart surgery. The chain links TRDV1 to TRDJ1; 12 nucleotides align to TRDD3. Specimen: Vdelta1+ gamma-delta thymocytes from the thymus. The subset denotes: FACS-sorted CD3+ TCRalphabeta- TCRVdelta1+ TCRVdelta2- thymocytes. The CDR3 protein is CALGEPENHRLGDTPPYTDKLIF. The CDR3 DNA sequence: TGTGCTCTTGGGGAACCCGAGAATCACCGACTGGGGGATACACCACCGTACACCGATAAACTCATCTTT.